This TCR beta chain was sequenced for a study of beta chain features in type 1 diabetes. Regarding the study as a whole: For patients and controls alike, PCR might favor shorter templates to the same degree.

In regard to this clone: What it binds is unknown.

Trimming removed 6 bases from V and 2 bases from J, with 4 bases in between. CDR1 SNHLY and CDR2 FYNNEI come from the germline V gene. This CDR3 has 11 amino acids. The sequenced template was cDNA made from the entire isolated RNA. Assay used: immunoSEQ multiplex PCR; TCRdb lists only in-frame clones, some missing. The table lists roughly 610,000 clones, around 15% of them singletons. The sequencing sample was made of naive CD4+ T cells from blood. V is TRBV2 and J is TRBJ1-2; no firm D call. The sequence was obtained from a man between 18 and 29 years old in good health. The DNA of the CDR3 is TGTGCCAGCAGATACAACTATGGCTACACCTTC. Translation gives CASRYNYGYTF.